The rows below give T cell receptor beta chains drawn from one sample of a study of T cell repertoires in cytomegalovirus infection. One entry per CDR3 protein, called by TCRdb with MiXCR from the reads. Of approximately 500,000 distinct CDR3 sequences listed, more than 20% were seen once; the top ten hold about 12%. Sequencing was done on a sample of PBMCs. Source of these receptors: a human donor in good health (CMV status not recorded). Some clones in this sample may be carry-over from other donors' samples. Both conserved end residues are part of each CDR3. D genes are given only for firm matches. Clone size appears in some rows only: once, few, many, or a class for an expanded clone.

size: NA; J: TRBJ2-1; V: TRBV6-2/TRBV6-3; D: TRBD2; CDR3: CASTPSGGRGYNEQFF; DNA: TGTGCCAGCACCCCATCCGGAGGGAGGGGATACAATGAGCAGTTCTTC
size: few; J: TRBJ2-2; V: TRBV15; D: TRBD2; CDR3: CATSSRTRNTGELFF; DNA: TGTGCCACCAGCTCCCGGACTAGAAACACCGGGGAGCTGTTTTTT
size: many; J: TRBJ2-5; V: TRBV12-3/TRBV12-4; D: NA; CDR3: CASSPRGWQETQYF; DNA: TGTGCCAGCAGCCCCCGGGGGTGGCAGGAGACCCAGTACTTC
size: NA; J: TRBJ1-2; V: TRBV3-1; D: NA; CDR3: CASSQVAGAGYTF; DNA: TGTGCCAGCAGCCAAGTAGCGGGGGCCGGCTACACCTTC
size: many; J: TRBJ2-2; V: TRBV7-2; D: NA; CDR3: CASSSDVGELFF; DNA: TGTGCCAGCAGCTCCGATGTGGGGGAGCTGTTTTTT
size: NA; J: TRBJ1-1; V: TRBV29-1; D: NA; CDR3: CSVEDSPGQLNTEAFF; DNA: TGCAGCGTTGAAGATTCACCGGGGCAGTTGAACACTGAAGCTTTCTTT
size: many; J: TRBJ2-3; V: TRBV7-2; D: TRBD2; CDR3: CASSLEWRLAGITQYF; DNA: TGTGCCAGCAGCTTAGAATGGAGGCTAGCGGGAATTACGCAGTATTTT
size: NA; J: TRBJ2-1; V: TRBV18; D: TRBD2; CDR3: CASSLDARGGNNEQFF; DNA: TGTGCCAGCTCACTAGACGCCCGGGGAGGGAACAATGAGCAGTTCTTC
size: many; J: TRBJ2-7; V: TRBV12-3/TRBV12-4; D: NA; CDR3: CASSFLDSYEQYF; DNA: TGTGCCAGCAGTTTCCTCGACAGCTACGAGCAGTACTTC
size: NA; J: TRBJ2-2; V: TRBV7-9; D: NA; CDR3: CDSSLNTGELFF; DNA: TGTGACAGCAGCCTGAACACCGGGGAGCTGTTTTTT
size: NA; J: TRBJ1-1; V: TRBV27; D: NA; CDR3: CASSWNRNTEAFF; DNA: TGTGCCAGCAGTTGGAACAGGAACACTGAAGCTTTCTTT
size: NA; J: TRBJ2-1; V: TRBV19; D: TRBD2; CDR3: CASSMGTSANEQFF; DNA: TGTGCCAGTAGTATGGGGACTAGCGCAAATGAGCAGTTCTTC
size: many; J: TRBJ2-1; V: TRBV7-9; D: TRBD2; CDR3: CASSLMAGANNEQFF; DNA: TGTGCCAGCAGCTTAATGGCGGGAGCTAACAATGAGCAGTTCTTC
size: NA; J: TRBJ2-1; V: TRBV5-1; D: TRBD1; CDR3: CASSLVQGAGNEQFF; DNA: TGCGCCAGCAGCTTGGTCCAGGGGGCCGGGAATGAGCAGTTCTTC
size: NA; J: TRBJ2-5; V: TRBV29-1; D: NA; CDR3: CSVGHSQETQYF; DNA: TGCAGCGTTGGCCACAGTCAAGAGACCCAGTACTTC
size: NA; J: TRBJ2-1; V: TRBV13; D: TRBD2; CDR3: CASSLPSGGHNEQFF; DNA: TGTGCCAGCAGCTTGCCTAGCGGAGGACACAATGAGCAGTTCTTC